These T cell receptor beta chains were read from a single sample in a study of blood T cell repertoires in COVID-19. Libraries were prepared by immunoSEQ multiplex PCR; TCRdb keeps only in-frame clonotypes and omits some of them. The data contain some 670,000 clones, over 80% of them singletons. The sample comprised peripheral blood. Source of these receptors: a woman between 18 and 29 years old with acute or convalescent COVID-19. Both conserved end residues are part of each CDR3. The D gene is left open where the match is weak. Clone size is shown for a subset of rows, as once, few, many or a class of expanded clone.

DNA: TGTGCCAGCAGTGCACAGGGTTCCCCCTACGAGCAGTACTTC
CDR3: CASSAQGSPYEQYF
D: NA
size: NA
V: TRBV2
J: TRBJ2-7

DNA: TGTGCCTGGAGTGCCAGAAACAGGGGGCCCTACGAGCAGTACTTC
CDR3: CAWSARNRGPYEQYF
D: TRBD1
size: NA
V: TRBV30
J: TRBJ2-7

DNA: TGCGCCAGCAGCCTCCTAGGACTAGCGGGGAATGAGCAGTTCTTC
CDR3: CASSLLGLAGNEQFF
D: TRBD2
size: once
V: TRBV4-1
J: TRBJ2-1

DNA: TGTGCCAGTAGTTTCATCCGCCCGAGCGCTAACTATGGCTACACCTTC
CDR3: CASSFIRPSANYGYTF
D: NA
size: NA
V: TRBV19
J: TRBJ1-2

DNA: TGTGCCAGCAGTTACTCGGCGGGGGGGCCAACCGGGGAGCTGTTTTTT
CDR3: CASSYSAGGPTGELFF
D: TRBD2
size: once
V: TRBV6-2/TRBV6-3
J: TRBJ2-2

DNA: TGTGCCAGTTCTCCGGGGATGGTGGGCACTGAAGCTTTCTTT
CDR3: CASSPGMVGTEAFF
D: NA
size: NA
V: TRBV6-5
J: TRBJ1-1

DNA: TGTGCCAGCAGCTCGCCCGGGGGGTACAATGAGCAGTTCTTC
CDR3: CASSSPGGYNEQFF
D: TRBD2
size: NA
V: TRBV11-3
J: TRBJ2-1

DNA: TGTGCCAGCAGTTTTTCAGGGGTCGGCTACACCTTC
CDR3: CASSFSGVGYTF
D: NA
size: NA
V: TRBV27
J: TRBJ1-2

DNA: TGTGCCTGGGCCGGTAGACTTTATGGCTACACCTTC
CDR3: CAWAGRLYGYTF
D: NA
size: NA
V: TRBV30
J: TRBJ1-2

DNA: TGTGCCAGTAATGAACAGCCGGGATCACCCCTCCACTTT
CDR3: CASNEQPGSPLHF
D: NA
size: NA
V: TRBV19
J: TRBJ1-6

DNA: TGTGCCACCAGCAGAGATCTTAGCGCCCTCTTTGGTGCAGATACGCAGTATTTT
CDR3: CATSRDLSALFGADTQYF
D: NA
size: NA
V: TRBV15
J: TRBJ2-3

DNA: TGTGCCAGCAGGTCCACAGGGGACAATGGCTACACCTTC
CDR3: CASRSTGDNGYTF
D: TRBD1
size: NA
V: TRBV28
J: TRBJ1-2

DNA: TGTGCCAGCAGCTTAGGACAGGCGGAGAATCAGCCCCAGCATTTT
CDR3: CASSLGQAENQPQHF
D: NA
size: NA
V: TRBV11-2
J: TRBJ1-5

DNA: TGTGCCAGCAGCTTACCGCGGACTAGCGGGGGGGCCCGGCCCTACAATGAGCAGTTCTTC
CDR3: CASSLPRTSGGARPYNEQFF
D: TRBD2
size: NA
V: TRBV13
J: TRBJ2-1

DNA: TGCAGCGTTGAAACAGGGGACTACTATGGCTACACCTTC
CDR3: CSVETGDYYGYTF
D: TRBD1
size: NA
V: TRBV29-1
J: TRBJ1-2

DNA: TGCGCCAGCAGCTTGGTCCCCGATCAGCCCCAGCATTTT
CDR3: CASSLVPDQPQHF
D: NA
size: few
V: TRBV5-1
J: TRBJ1-5

DNA: TGCGCCAGCAGCATAGTAGCAGGGGGTTCCGGCACTGAAGCTTTCTTT
CDR3: CASSIVAGGSGTEAFF
D: TRBD1
size: NA
V: TRBV5-1
J: TRBJ1-1